The 27 T cell receptor beta chains below were found in one sample sequenced in a study of regulatory T cells in long-lasting Graves disease. Building the TCR beta libraries relied on iRepertoire HTBI primers, and CDR3 regions underwent Arm-PCR. MiXCR was run by TCRdb on the multiplex PCR reads, yielding one entry per CDR3 protein. The table shows over 400,000 distinct CDR3 sequences, with 14% occurring only once. Described time point: newly diagnosed GD, antithyroid drugs for less than 3 months. Preparation of the TCR library used RNA extracted from PBMCs. These records were also assigned to another study, of T cells in Graves' hyperthyroidism and ophthalmopathy.

The starting material was peripheral blood mononuclear cells (PBMCs), obtained at new diagnosis, from a patient treated with antithyroid drugs. Every receptor here comes from a woman aged 50 to 60 with Graves disease.

This clonotype was detected many times. The rearrangement links TRBV10-3 to TRBJ2-7, with 9 bases that match TRBD1. Trimming at V came to 6 bases and at J to 4 bases, leaving 4 bases not matched to a gene. Per the germline V gene, CDR1 is ENHRY and CDR2 is SYGVKD. CDR3 length: 13 residues. As DNA, the CDR3 is TGTGCCATCAGGACGGGACAGGGTTACGAGCAGTACTTC. Amino acids: CAIRTGQGYEQYF.

The sample holds many counts of this clonotype. The genes are TRBV7-9 and TRBJ2-5; the D is unclear. CDR3 size: 14 residues. Per germline, CDR1 SEHNR and CDR2 FQNEAQ (reference sequence). V shed 1 base and J shed 3 bases, with 9 bases lying between them. The CDR3 DNA sequence: TGTGCCAGCAGCTTAGAAGTCAGAAAAGAGACCCAGTACTTC. Translating it yields CASSLEVRKETQYF.

This clonotype was counted many times. J is TRBJ2-1 and V is TRBV5-1; 12 bases are shared with TRBD2. Germline values: CDR1 SGHRS, CDR2 YFSETQ. This CDR3 spans 15 amino acids. V lost 0 bases and J lost 6; bases outside the gene matches: 1. CDR3 sequence: CASSLELAGGNEQFF. CDR3 DNA: TGCGCCAGCAGCTTGGAACTAGCGGGAGGCAATGAGCAGTTCTTC. Complete variable domain (other parts from reference TRBV5-1 and TRBJ2-1): KAGVTQTPRYLIKTRGQQVTLSCSPISGHRSVSWYQQTPGQGLQFLFEYFSETQRNKGNFPGRFSGRQFSNSRSEMNVSTLELGDSALYLCASSLELAGGNEQFFGPGTRLTVL.

This clonotype was recorded at least ten times. CDR3 DNA: TGTGCCTGGACTATAGGGGGGCCGGGTCAGCCCCAGCATTTT. Protein: CAWTIGGPGQPQHF. The chain joins TRBV30 to TRBJ1-5, with D perhaps matching TRBD1 (6 bases). Trimming pared 4 bases from V and 6 bases from J, leaving 16 bases between. The germline V gene encodes CDR1 GTSNPN and CDR2 SVGIG (reference sequence). This CDR3 has 14 amino acids.

Ten or more counts support this clonotype. The rearrangement links TRBV27 to TRBJ2-1; 7 bases align to TRBD2. The germline gives CDR1 MNHEY, CDR2 SMNVEV (reference sequence). The CDR3 is made up of 15 amino acids. J gave up 5 bases and V 4 bases, and 8 bases lay outside the gene matches. The CDR3 loop reads CASSSTSDINNEQFF. The CDR3 nucleotides are TGTGCCAGCAGTTCAACTAGCGACATAAACAATGAGCAGTTCTTC.

In this sample, this clonotype turned up many times. This sequence joins TRBV27 and TRBJ2-2; D remains unclear. CDR3 length equals 14 residues. Trimming removed 3 bases at V and 1 base at J, with 6 bases between. Germline V gene data show CDR1 as MNHEY and CDR2 as SMNVEV (reference sequence). CDR3 coding DNA: TGTGCCAGCAGTTTTTCGATGAACACCGGGGAGCTGTTTTTT. It yields the protein CASSFSMNTGELFF.

This chain connects TRBV5-6 to TRBJ2-1; the match to TRBD2 covers 16 bases. Germline-derived CDR1 and CDR2 are SGHDT and YYEEEE. The J segment lost 15 bases and the V segment lost 4 bases, leaving 4 bases of the junction unmatched. This CDR3 has 13 amino acids. CDR3 protein: CASSPGLAGGMFF. CDR3 nucleotides: TGTGCCAGCAGCCCGGGACTAGCGGGAGGGATGTTCTTC. Combining the CDR3 with reference TRBV5-6 and TRBJ2-1 gives the whole variable domain DAGVTQSPTHLIKTRGQQVTLRCSPKSGHDTVSWYQQALGQGPQFIFQYYEEEERQRGNFPDRFSGHQFPNYSSELNVNALLLGDSALYLCASSPGLAGGMFFGPGTRLTVL.

The sample holds many counts of this clonotype. The V call is TRBV6-1, the J call TRBJ2-7, with a tentative D call TRBD2 (5 bases). The V gene lost 3 bases and the J gene lost 2 bases, with 14 bases spanning the gap. The CDR3 has 15 residues. Germline values: CDR1 MNHNS, CDR2 SASEGT. The CDR3 DNA reads as TGTGCCAGCAGTGAGCGGAGGCGTTCCACCTACGAGCAGTACTTC. Translated: CASSERRRSTYEQYF.

The V and J genes are TRBV11-2 and TRBJ2-7; 7 bases are shared with TRBD1. The CDR3 spans 15 residues. J gave up 1 base and V 3 bases, and 6 bases lay outside the gene matches. Germline V lookup: CDR1 SGHAT, CDR2 FQNNGV. This CDR3 reads CASSFGGQQSYEQYF. CDR3 sequence (DNA): TGTGCCAGCAGCTTTGGGGGACAGCAGTCCTACGAGCAGTACTTC.

This clonotype was counted at least ten times. The rearrangement links TRBV3-1 to TRBJ2-7; D not certain. The CDR3 contains 14 residues. In germline, CDR1 is LGHDT, CDR2 YNNKEL (reference sequence). Trimming removed 1 base at V and 3 bases at J, with 10 bases between. Written as DNA, the CDR3 is TGTGCCAGCAGCCAAGCCCCGGGCCACTACGAGCAGTACTTC. The encoded protein is CASSQAPGHYEQYF.

This clonotype was found many times. Relative to the germline gene, one junction end is altered; a read error may explain this. The chain is built from TRBV5-5 and TRBJ2-7, with unresolved D. CDR1 and CDR2 from the germline V gene are SGHKS and YYEKEE (reference sequence). This CDR3 region has 13 residues. CDR3 sequence: CASSKTPSHEQYF. CDR3 DNA sequence: TGTGCCAGCAGCAAGACGCCCTCCCACGAGCAGTACTTC.

This chain joins TRBV6-5 and TRBJ2-2, with 9 nucleotides matching TRBD2. CDR3 length: 18 residues. The germline CDR1 and CDR2 sequences are MNHEY and SVGAGI. J was trimmed by 3 bases and V by 0 bases; bases with no gene match: 8. In DNA, the CDR3 is TGTGCCAGCAGTTACTCGTGGCCCGGGACTAGCCACACCGGGGAGCTGTTTTTT. As protein: CASSYSWPGTSHTGELFF.

This clonotype has at least ten counts. This chain uses TRBV27 with TRBJ2-1, with TRBD2 identical over 13 bases. Germline V gives CDR1 MNHEY, CDR2 SMNVEV (reference sequence). V lost 2 bases and J lost 4; bases outside the gene matches: 11. CDR3 length: 19 amino acids. This chain's CDR3 is CASSLGRTSGRGGYNEQFF. In DNA, the CDR3 is TGTGCCAGCAGTTTAGGACGGACTAGCGGGAGAGGAGGTTACAATGAGCAGTTCTTC.

This clonotype was seen at least ten times. This chain joins TRBV2 and TRBJ2-2, with 10 bases identical to TRBD2. Germline V gene lookup returns CDR1 SNHLY and CDR2 FYNNEI. The CDR3 consists of 14 residues. Unmatched junction bases numbered 3, after V lost 6 bases and J lost 5 bases. CDR3 protein: CASRGLAMTGELFF. DNA of the CDR3: TGTGCCAGCAGGGGACTAGCGATGACCGGGGAGCTGTTTTTT.

This clonotype was counted at least ten times. Here the CDR3 DNA reads TGCGCCAGCAGCTCGCTTCCGGGACAGCGCACTGAAGCTTTCTTT. This codes for CASSSLPGQRTEAFF. This chain uses TRBV5-1 with TRBJ1-1; TRBD1 matches 7 bases. After removal of 3 bases from V and 4 bases from J, the junction contained 9 bases not matched to a gene. Germline loops: CDR1 SGHRS, CDR2 YFSETQ. The CDR3 loop spans 15 amino acids.

This chain uses TRBV29-1 with TRBJ2-5; the match to TRBD2 covers 8 bases. This CDR3 is 15 amino acids long. CDR1 SQVTM and CDR2 ANQGSEA come from the germline V gene. V lost 4 bases and J lost 1; bases outside the gene matches: 8. This CDR3 reads CSVVLGSGVQETQYF. The DNA of the CDR3 is TGCAGCGTTGTGTTAGGTAGCGGGGTCCAAGAGACCCAGTACTTC. The full variable domain, rest sourced from reference TRBV29-1 and TRBJ2-5, is SAVISQKPSRDICQRGTSLTIQCQVDSQVTMMFWYRQQPGQSLTLIATANQGSEATYESGFVIDKFPISRPNLTFSTLTVSNMSPEDSSIYLCSVVLGSGVQETQYFGPGTRLLVL.

As to this clonotype: A read error may be the cause here, since a much bigger clone is one base away. This rearrangement joins TRBV12-5 to TRBJ2-4, with TRBD2 matching over 9 bases. Germline CDR1 reads LGHNT; CDR2 reads FRNRAP. J was trimmed by 13 bases and V by 1 base; bases with no gene match: 11. The CDR3 contains 15 residues. This CDR3 reads CASGLEAGGEFGQYF. The CDR3 DNA follows: TGTGCTAGTGGTTTGGAAGCGGGGGGCGAATTTGGGCAGTACTTC.

The chain has TRBV7-9 and TRBJ2-1; 7 bases fit TRBD2. The CDR3 extends over 16 amino acids. Germline V gene sequence: CDR1 SEHNR, CDR2 FQNEAQ (reference sequence). Trimming at V came to 2 bases and at J to 4 bases, leaving 8 bases not matched to a gene. CDR3 residues: CASSLKASGRYNEQFF. DNA for the CDR3: TGTGCCAGCAGCTTAAAGGCTAGCGGTCGATACAATGAGCAGTTCTTC. The full variable domain, its missing parts supplied by reference TRBV7-9 and TRBJ2-1, is DTGVSQNPRHKITKRGQNVTFRCDPISEHNRLYWYRQTLGQGPEFLTYFQNEAQLEKSRLLSDRFSAERPKGSFSTLEIQRTEQGDSAMYLCASSLKASGRYNEQFFGPGTRLTVL.

Many counts were recorded for this clonotype. The chain combines TRBV7-2 with TRBJ1-1; D uncertain. The CDR3 consists of 16 residues. Trimming pared 5 bases from V and 7 bases from J, leaving 23 bases between. In germline, CDR1 is SGHTA, CDR2 FQGNSA. This chain's CDR3 is CASSPPQAGPVLEAFF. DNA for the CDR3: TGTGCCAGCAGCCCTCCTCAGGCAGGCCCCGTCCTTGAAGCTTTCTTT. Full variable domain (rest looked up from reference TRBV7-2 and TRBJ1-1): GAGVSQSPSNKVTEKGKDVELRCDPISGHTALYWYRQSLGQGLEFLIYFQGNSAPDKSGLPSDRFSAERTGGSVSTLTIQRTQQEDSAVYLCASSPPQAGPVLEAFFGQGTRLTVV.

The chain has TRBV6-1 and TRBJ2-1; D is perhaps TRBD1 (5 bases). CDR1 MNHNS and CDR2 SASEGT come from the germline V gene. The CDR3 is made up of 15 amino acids. V shed 5 bases and J shed 1 base, with 12 bases lying between them. The CDR3 region has the DNA TGTGCCAGCAGTCAAGGGGCACGGTCCTACAATGAGCAGTTCTTC. This translates into CASSQGARSYNEQFF.

This clonotype has at least ten counts. The J gene is TRBJ1-1, the V gene TRBV7-9; D is undetermined. CDR1 is SEHNR, CDR2 FQNEAQ, per germline (reference sequence). The CDR3 consists of 13 residues. Between the trimmed V and J ends, which lost 3 bases and 3 bases, there was a span of 8 bases. This CDR3 reads CASSFEQDTEAFF. In DNA form, the CDR3 reads TGTGCCAGCAGCTTTGAGCAGGACACTGAAGCTTTCTTT.

The chain recombines TRBV9 with TRBJ2-7; 11 bases are a match to TRBD2. CDR1 and CDR2 from the germline V gene are SGDLS and YYNGEE. The V segment lost 0 bases and the J segment 3 bases; nucleotides outside the gene matches: 2. This CDR3 region has 15 residues. The CDR3 protein is CASSVELAGVYEQYF. The DNA for the CDR3 is TGTGCCAGCAGCGTAGAACTAGCGGGAGTCTACGAGCAGTACTTC. The whole variable domain, remainder taken from reference TRBV9 and TRBJ2-7, is DSGVTQTPKHLITATGQRVTLRCSPRSGDLSVYWYQQSLDQGLQFLIQYYNGEERAKGNILERFSAQQFPDLHSELNLSSLELGDSALYFCASSVELAGVYEQYFGPGTRLTVT.

The chain carries TRBV6-1 and TRBJ2-3, with 7 bases that match TRBD1. This CDR3 contains 16 residues. The V gene's germline CDR1 is MNHNS and CDR2 SASEGT. Unmatched junction bases numbered 12, after V lost 3 bases and J lost 6 bases. CDR3 nucleotides: TGTGCCAGCAGTGAGACCCCGACAGGGTTGATCGATACGCAGTATTTT. It codes for CASSETPTGLIDTQYF.

This clonotype has a count of ten or more. The chain uses TRBV11-2 and TRBJ1-4; D unclear. The CDR3 has 14 residues. V dropped 5 bases and J dropped 2 bases, with 9 bases sitting between them. Germline CDR1 SGHAT, CDR2 FQNNGV. CDR3 loop: CASSPTVTNEKLFF. The CDR3 coding sequence is TGTGCCAGCAGCCCCACCGTTACTAATGAAAAACTGTTTTTT.

The V call is TRBV19, the J call TRBJ1-1; D remains ambiguous. The germline V and J ends were trimmed by 3 bases and 0 bases, with 8 bases remaining between them. Germline V gene data show CDR1 as LNHDA and CDR2 as SQIVND (reference sequence). The CDR3 runs to 14 residues. CDR3 coding DNA: TGTGCCAGTAGTATCGGGATCGTGAACACTGAAGCTTTCTTT. Translating it yields CASSIGIVNTEAFF.

Many counts were recorded for this clonotype. The gene calls are TRBV7-9 and TRBJ2-3; D remains ambiguous. Trimming cost V 5 bases and J 6 bases, with 9 bases left between them. Germline CDR1 and CDR2: SEHNR and FQNEAQ (reference sequence). This CDR3 comprises 12 residues. CDR3: CASSPLSDTQYF. CDR3 in DNA: TGTGCCAGCAGCCCGTTGTCGGATACGCAGTATTTT.

This clonotype was detected ten times or more. The chain links TRBV6-5 to TRBJ1-2; 7 bases agree with TRBD1. The CDR3 length is 17 residues. CDR1 and CDR2 (germline): MNHEY, SVGAGI. Losses at the gene ends were 0 bases for V and 4 bases for J; bases not matched to a gene: 11. CDR3 in DNA: TGTGCCAGCAGTTACTCGTACGGGGACAGCCTCGTCTATGGCTACACCTTC. Protein: CASSYSYGDSLVYGYTF.